This paragraph covers one T cell receptor (beta chain) sequence. Antigen specificity is unknown. This entry comes from a study of OX40 agonist ivuxolimab in advanced cancers. TCRdb's copy holds only in-frame clones and misses some; the assay was immunoSEQ multiplex PCR. The sample has 10,000 to 15,000 clones, 75% to 95% seen once. Broader study findings: The study did not work out the antigen specificity of the expanded peripheral T cells.

This CDR3 region has 15 residues. With 7 bases clipped from V and 0 bases from J, the junction kept 5 bases outside the gene matches. Germline assignment: CDR1 MGHRA and CDR2 YSYEKL. This material consisted of CD4+ or CD8+ T cells sorted from blood, taken in a trial of the OX40 agonist ivuxolimab. This clonotype originated in an adult with an advanced solid tumor such as melanoma, head and neck, liver or kidney cancer. The chain combines TRBV4-1 with TRBJ2-2; 7 bases agree with TRBD2. The CDR3, as DNA: TGCGCCAGCAAATGGCGGGGGTCGAACACCGGGGAGCTGTTTTTT. This sequence encodes CASKWRGSNTGELFF.